The next 6 T cell receptor beta chains were all read from a single sample in a study of CD8+ T cells in alopecia areata. Reverse transcribed after extraction, RNA yielded cDNA as the sequencing template. Clones were read by immunoSEQ multiplex PCR, and TCRdb kept only the in-frame ones, dropping some. Of some 100,000 clones listed, approximately 38% were seen once; the top ten hold approximately 3.1%. The material sequenced was CD4+ T cells sorted from blood. Receptors were obtained from a human donor with alopecia areata.

This chain uses TRBV28 with TRBJ1-2; 7 bases agree with TRBD1. The CDR3 runs to 13 residues. After removal of 4 bases from V and 2 bases from J, the junction contained 1 base not matched to a gene. Germline V gene sequence: CDR1 MDHEN, CDR2 SYDVKM. The chain's CDR3 is CASSSGQNYGYTF. CDR3 sequence (DNA): TGTGCCAGCAGTTCGGGACAGAACTATGGCTACACCTTC.

This clone was counted a few times. The CDR3 loop reads CASSLDASTDTQYF. DNA of the CDR3: TGTGCCAGCAGCTTAGACGCTAGCACAGATACGCAGTATTTT. This rearrangement joins TRBV7-2 to TRBJ2-3, with unresolved D. The CDR3 spans 14 residues. Germline loops: CDR1 SGHTA, CDR2 FQGNSA. V was shortened by 1 base and J by 0 bases, with 5 bases between the two germline ends.

The gene calls are TRBV2 and TRBJ2-3; perhaps TRBD2 as D (6 bases). The CDR3 extends over 14 amino acids. Per the germline V gene, CDR1 is SNHLY and CDR2 is FYNNEI. V was trimmed by 6 bases and J by 0 bases, leaving 10 bases between them. The CDR3 DNA follows: TGTGCCAGCAGGGCAGGGACTAGCACAGATACGCAGTATTTT. Translated: CASRAGTSTDTQYF.

A few counts support this clone. The chain employs TRBV15 and TRBJ2-7, with 7 bases lining up with TRBD1. The trim removed 5 bases at V and 3 bases at J, leaving 10 bases unmatched. The CDR3 length is 15 residues. Germline V CDR1 and CDR2: LNHNV, YYDKDF (reference sequence). The CDR3 coding sequence is TGTGCCACCAGCTTTCCTGGGGCAGGGGGCTACGAGCAGTACTTC. It translates to CATSFPGAGGYEQYF.

This clone was detected only a few times. This sequence joins TRBV19 and TRBJ1-2; 11 bases align to TRBD1. After removal of 6 bases from V and 8 bases from J, the junction contained 5 bases not matched to a gene. Germline CDR1 LNHDA, CDR2 SQIVND (reference sequence). This CDR3 contains 13 residues. This CDR3 reads CASSPRDRGGYTF. The CDR3 DNA reads as TGTGCCAGTAGCCCCCGGGACAGGGGGGGCTACACCTTC.

The chain combines TRBV5-4 with TRBJ2-1; D remains unclear. Trimming stripped 4 bases from V and 8 bases from J, with 13 bases between. This CDR3 has 13 residues. CDR1 and CDR2 (germline): SGHNT, YYREEE (reference sequence). Here the CDR3 DNA reads TGTGCCAGCAGCCCGCATAGCACCGATGAGCAGTTCTTC. Protein: CASSPHSTDEQFF.